The next 5 T cell receptor beta chains were all read from a single sample in a study of CD8 T cells in ankylosing spondylitis. In TCRdb, the 5' RACE reads were re-called with MiXCR into one record per CDR3 protein. The table records 150,000 to 200,000 distinct CDR3 sequences, 9.5% to 10% of them present only once. Input material: blood, either unsorted or a sorted T cell fraction (not recorded which). The receptors come from a female donor with ankylosing spondylitis or in good health (not recorded which).

This clonotype was recorded many times. The rearrangement joins TRBV5-1 to TRBJ2-7; D may be TRBD1 or TRBD2 (5 bases each). This CDR3 has 16 amino acids. The ends were cut back, 4 bases at V and 2 bases at J, with 19 bases in the middle. Germline V gives CDR1 SGHRS, CDR2 YFSETQ. CDR3 protein: CASSPTEGQYTYEQYF. CDR3 nucleotides: TGCGCCAGCAGCCCGACTGAGGGGCAATATACCTACGAGCAGTACTTC.

The chain uses TRBV7-8 and TRBJ2-7; D not certain. From germline, CDR1 is SGHVS and CDR2 FQNEAQ. V was trimmed by 2 bases and J by 7 bases, leaving 9 bases between them. CDR3 length equals 12 residues. CDR3 residues: CASSLSPNEQYF. DNA for the CDR3: TGTGCCAGCAGCTTATCCCCAAATGAGCAGTACTTC. The complete variable domain, with remaining parts taken from reference TRBV7-8 and TRBJ2-7, reads GAGVSQSPRYKVAKRGQDVALRCDPISGHVSLFWYQQALGQGPEFLTYFQNEAQLDKSGLPSDRFFAERPEGSVSTLKIQRTQQEDSAVYLCASSLSPNEQYFGPGTRLTVT.

V is TRBV20-1 and J is TRBJ2-1; 8 nucleotides agree with TRBD2. The J segment lost 8 bases and the V segment lost 2 bases, leaving 11 bases of the junction unmatched. The CDR3 covers 15 residues. Germline V gene lookup returns CDR1 DFQATT and CDR2 SNEGSKA (reference sequence). In DNA form, the CDR3 reads TGCAGTGCTAGAAAAGCGGGGGCCCCTTTAGATGAGCAGTTCTTC. Translating gives CSARKAGAPLDEQFF.

The rearrangement joins TRBV28 to TRBJ2-1, with 11 bases lining up with TRBD2. Looked up from germline, CDR1 is MDHEN and CDR2 is SYDVKM. CDR3 length equals 19 residues. Trimming took 8 bases from V and 0 from J; bases not matched to a gene: 15. The CDR3: CASATPGLAAISSYNEQFF. CDR3 coding DNA: TGTGCCAGCGCGACTCCGGGACTAGCGGCCATTAGCTCCTACAATGAGCAGTTCTTC.

This clonotype was observed many times. This chain uses TRBV12-3 or TRBV12-4 with TRBJ2-7, with D hard to call. The CDR3 runs to 12 residues. V was cut by 5 bases and J by 0 bases, with 5 bases left in between. CDR3 sequence (DNA): TGTGCCAGCAGTCCAAACTCCTACGAGCAGTACTTC. It encodes CASSPNSYEQYF.